There are a few counts of the clone carrying this T cell receptor (beta chain). What it binds is not known. The record originates from a study of identical twins. Study-wide results and limits: Out-of-frame alpha sequences common to twins exhibited an excess of low generation probability. Weaker excess twin sharing was observed in beta out-of-frame sequences.

TCRdb called the 5' RACE reads again in MiXCR, with one record for every CDR3 protein. The table records about 500,000 distinct CDR3 sequences, about 13% of them present only once. Everyone who gave samples was a healthy Caucasian. Germline assignment: CDR1 MNHNS and CDR2 SASEGT. The CDR3 is 16 amino acids. The V and J ends lost 5 bases and 0 bases, in that order; junction bases with no gene match: 8. These data were also filed under a second study, of yellow fever vaccine responses in identical twins.

This chain connects TRBV6-1 to TRBJ2-7, with 9 bases fitting TRBD1. The sequenced sample consisted of CD4+ T cells sorted from blood. This clonotype was sampled from a young woman in good health. The CDR3 nucleotides read TGTGCCAGCAGTATATTACCGGGACAGGGCTCCTACGAGCAGTACTTC. It codes for CASSILPGQGSYEQYF.